This T cell receptor (beta chain) emerged from a study of beta chain features in type 1 diabetes. The CDR3 is made up of 11 amino acids. Germline assignment: CDR1 SEHNR and CDR2 FQNEAQ (reference sequence). V lost 8 bases, J lost 5 bases, and 9 bases lay in between. About this clone itself: The antigen is not known.

General study results and limits: Type 1 diabetes patients showed fewer insertions and more deletions at VDJ junctions. All four CD4+ subsets of Type 1 diabetes patients contained TCRB CDR3s that were moderately but significantly shorter.

Investigators reverse transcribed all isolated RNA, so they sequenced expressed TCRB transcripts. Method: immunoSEQ multiplex PCR; TCRdb's copy keeps in-frame clones and lacks some. The table shows roughly 140,000 clones, with about a tenth occurring only once. Donors underwent one heparinised blood draw, 95 to 150 mL on average. The V and J genes are TRBV7-9 and TRBJ2-5, with D hard to call. This clonotype was sampled from a man aged 25-45 years with type 1 diabetes. Source material: central memory CD4+ T cells from blood. The CDR3 spells CASRMEETQYF. The CDR3 nucleotides are TGTGCCAGCCGCATGGAGGAGACCCAGTACTTC.